One sample yielded the 20 T cell receptor beta chains listed below, sequenced in a study of shared clonotypes between healthy human individuals. Sequencing was performed with immunoSEQ multiplex PCR; in TCRdb, only in-frame clones are kept and a portion is missing. There are approximately 100,000 clones in the sample; approximately 70% occur only once, and about 25% lies in the top ten. Sequenced sample: memory CD8+ T cells sorted from blood. Sample subset: CD45RO+ cells pooled with CCR7-negative TemRA cells. The receptors come from a woman in her thirties in good health.

This chain links TRBV18 with TRBJ2-7, with 7 bases aligning to TRBD1. Unmatched junction bases numbered 9, after V lost 2 bases and J lost 5 bases. Germline V gene lookup returns CDR1 KGHSH and CDR2 LQKENI. The CDR3 consists of 15 residues. CDR3 coding DNA: TGTGCCAGCTCACCATCGGTCCAGGGGGATAACGAGCAGTACTTC. Encoded protein: CASSPSVQGDNEQYF.

This clone was detected a few times. The sample has other DNA sequences that encode this CDR3 too. V gene TRBV2 combines with J gene TRBJ2-1, with 8 nucleotides matching TRBD2. Unmatched junction bases numbered 4, after V lost 6 bases and J lost 0 bases. CDR3 size: 15 residues. The germline V gene has CDR1 SNHLY and CDR2 FYNNEI. The DNA of the CDR3 is TGTGCCAGCAGGTTAGCGGGGAGCTCCTACAATGAGCAGTTCTTC. Its translation is CASRLAGSSYNEQFF.

This clone was recorded many times. The J gene is TRBJ2-7, the V gene TRBV4-2; D not resolved. V was shortened by 5 bases and J by 3 bases, with 8 bases between the two germline ends. The length of the CDR3 is 12 residues. Germline CDR1 reads LGHNA; CDR2 reads YNFKEQ. DNA for the CDR3: TGTGCCAGCAGCTCGCTGGACTACGAGCAGTACTTC. Residues: CASSSLDYEQYF.

The rearrangement joins TRBV4-1 to TRBJ2-5; no definite D call. CDR1 is MGHRA and CDR2 is YSYEKL in the germline V gene. The CDR3 is made up of 16 amino acids. V lost 0 bases, J lost 1 base, and 12 bases lay in between. The CDR3 DNA reads as TGCGCCAGCAGCCAAGATGGGGTCCCCCTCCAAGAGACCCAGTACTTC. Translation gives CASSQDGVPLQETQYF.

The chain has TRBV10-1 and TRBJ2-1; no reliable D call. The CDR3 totals 11 residues. V was cut by 2 bases and J by 8 bases, with 4 bases left in between. Per germline, CDR1 WNHNN and CDR2 SYGVQD (reference sequence). This CDR3 reads CASSEGYEQFF. The DNA for the CDR3 is TGCGCCAGCAGTGAGGGCTATGAGCAGTTCTTC.

The rearrangement uses TRBV6-1 and TRBJ2-3; no definite D call. From germline, CDR1 is MNHNS and CDR2 SASEGT. Trimming pared 6 bases from V and 3 bases from J, leaving 7 bases between. The CDR3 spans 12 residues. CDR3 residues: CASRGWTDTQYF. Written as DNA, the CDR3 is TGTGCCAGCAGAGGCTGGACAGATACGCAGTATTTT.

This clone was seen a few times. The rearrangement joins TRBV10-3 to TRBJ1-5; possible D gene TRBD1, 6 bases. The CDR3 totals 17 residues. V was pared by 2 bases and J by 4 bases, with 18 bases between. Germline V gene lookup returns CDR1 ENHRY and CDR2 SYGVKD. The CDR3 here is CAISEPEGGSGNQPQHF. The CDR3 coding sequence is TGTGCCATCAGTGAGCCTGAGGGGGGTTCGGGTAATCAGCCCCAGCATTTT.

The chain employs TRBV20-1 and TRBJ1-1, with a tentative D call TRBD1 (6 bases). This CDR3 contains 11 residues. CDR1 and CDR2 from the germline V gene are DFQATT and SNEGSKA (reference sequence). V lost 2 bases, J lost 11 bases, and 12 bases lay in between. The CDR3 bases are TGCAGTGCTAGAACCAGGGGTTTGGCTTTCTTT. It translates to CSARTRGLAFF.

This clone was seen repeatedly, ten times or more. The chain uses TRBV19 and TRBJ2-3; unclear D gene. Germline V gene data show CDR1 as LNHDA and CDR2 as SQIVND (reference sequence). The CDR3 length is 13 residues. V was shortened by 5 bases and J by 4 bases, with 10 bases between the two germline ends. The CDR3 bases are TGTGCCAGTAGTTCGTGGGTAGCAGATACGCAGTATTTT. Protein product: CASSSWVADTQYF.

There are many counts of this clone. This chain links TRBV29-1 with TRBJ1-1; 9 positions agree with TRBD1. V lost 6 bases and J lost 5; bases outside the gene matches: 7. Germline V gives CDR1 SQVTM, CDR2 ANQGSEA. This CDR3 contains 13 residues. The CDR3: CSVTGTGQTEAFF. Here the CDR3 DNA reads TGCAGCGTGACAGGGACAGGGCAGACTGAAGCTTTCTTT.

The chain carries TRBV7-2 and TRBJ2-7; 15 bases map to TRBD2. Germline assignment: CDR1 SGHTA and CDR2 FQGNSA. There are 17 residues in the CDR3. Unmatched junction bases numbered 6, after V lost 0 bases and J lost 6 bases. The CDR3 nucleotides read TGTGCCAGCAGCTTAGCCGGGACTAGCGGGAGGCAGTCCGAGCAGTACTTC. Translated, it gives CASSLAGTSGRQSEQYF.

J is TRBJ2-1 and V is TRBV15; D gene ambiguous. This CDR3 spans 15 amino acids. The V end lost 0 bases, the J end lost 8 bases, and 14 bases lay between the germline ends. Germline values: CDR1 LNHNV, CDR2 YYDKDF (reference sequence). CDR3 sequence reads: CATSRDAASADEQFF. The CDR3 DNA reads as TGTGCCACCAGCAGAGATGCCGCATCCGCGGATGAGCAGTTCTTC. The full variable domain, its missing parts supplied by reference TRBV15 and TRBJ2-1, is DAMVIQNPRYQVTQFGKPVTLSCSQTLNHNVMYWYQQKSSQAPKLLFHYYDKDFNNEADTPDNFQSRRPNTSFCFLDIRSPGLGDTAMYLCATSRDAASADEQFFGPGTRLTVL.

The J gene is TRBJ2-1, the V gene TRBV19; the D gene is possibly TRBD2 (6 bases). This CDR3 spans 14 amino acids. The germline V gene has CDR1 LNHDA and CDR2 SQIVND (reference sequence). The ends were cut back, 6 bases at V and 8 bases at J, with 17 bases in the middle. The CDR3 region has the DNA TGTGCCAGTAGAGCCCGGGACTCCCGTGATGAGCAGTTCTTC. It translates to CASRARDSRDEQFF.

This chain connects TRBV28 to TRBJ2-7; D might be TRBD2 (5 bases). Trimming left V 8 bases short and J 6 bases short, with 23 bases between. The CDR3 has 15 residues. Germline-derived CDR1 and CDR2 are MDHEN and SYDVKM. CDR3: CASSTRGSFMREQYF. CDR3 DNA: TGTGCCAGCTCAACTCGGGGTTCCTTCATGCGCGAGCAGTACTTC.

J is TRBJ1-2 and V is TRBV4-2; 7 bases fit TRBD1. The V segment lost 5 bases and the J segment 3 bases; nucleotides outside the gene matches: 3. The germline V gene has CDR1 LGHNA and CDR2 YNFKEQ. This CDR3 has 13 residues. The CDR3 here is CASSSGQDYGYTF. In DNA form, the CDR3 reads TGTGCCAGCAGCTCCGGACAGGACTATGGCTACACCTTC.

The chain combines TRBV28 with TRBJ2-7; the match to TRBD2 covers 9 bases. CDR1 MDHEN and CDR2 SYDVKM come from the germline V gene. With 5 bases clipped from V and 4 bases from J, the junction kept 6 bases outside the gene matches. The CDR3 length is 14 residues. The CDR3 protein is CASSPLAGHYEQYF. CDR3 nucleotides: TGTGCCAGCAGTCCACTAGCGGGCCATTACGAGCAGTACTTC.

The rearrangement links TRBV2 to TRBJ1-1; no reliable D call. The V end was cut by 3 bases, the J end by 0 bases, with 8 bases between. Germline CDR1 is SNHLY and CDR2 is FYNNEI. The CDR3 extends over 14 amino acids. DNA for the CDR3: TGTGCCAGCAGTGAGGGCAATATGAACACTGAAGCTTTCTTT. This translates into CASSEGNMNTEAFF.

This rearrangement joins TRBV30 to TRBJ1-1, with D unclear. V lost 1 base and J 5 bases, leaving 8 bases between the germline ends. Germline CDR1 and CDR2: GTSNPN and SVGIG (reference sequence). CDR3 length: 12 amino acids. CDR3 coding DNA: TGTGCCTGGAGTGAATGGGGAACTGAAGCTTTCTTT. It translates to CAWSEWGTEAFF.

The rearrangement uses TRBV5-1 and TRBJ1-2; D uncertain. The V gene's germline CDR1 is SGHRS and CDR2 YFSETQ. CDR3 length: 15 amino acids. The germline V and J ends were trimmed by 0 bases and 1 base, with 10 bases remaining between them. The chain's CDR3 is CASSLEQPLNYGYTF. The DNA of the CDR3 is TGCGCCAGCAGCTTGGAACAGCCTCTTAACTATGGCTACACCTTC.

V usage is TRBV27 and J usage is TRBJ2-6; D is unresolved. The CDR3 runs 13 residues. CDR1 MNHEY and CDR2 SMNVEV come from the germline V gene (reference sequence). V lost 8 bases to trimming and J lost 0 bases, with 5 bases between them. The chain's CDR3 is CASAGSGANVLTF. CDR3 DNA sequence: TGTGCCAGCGCTGGCTCTGGGGCCAACGTCCTGACTTTC.